Given below is one TCR beta chain in context. V gave up 6 bases and J gave up 7 bases; unmatched junction bases: 3. The CDR3 is made up of 13 amino acids. Germline lookup yields CDR1 MNHEY and CDR2 SVGAGI. This entry belongs to a study of shared T cell receptors in the human thymus. Using immunoSEQ multiplex PCR, the repertoire was profiled, and TCRdb retains in-frame clones only, with some absent. The sample has hundreds of thousands of clones, about 89% seen once. This sample also appeared in a second study, on human thymus T cells.

Sample: thymocytes. The receptor was isolated from a boy in the first two years of life with a congenital heart defect. The chain has TRBV6-5 and TRBJ2-3; 11 nucleotides match TRBD1. DNA of the CDR3: TGTGCCAGCAGGGGACAGGGGGGTAATACGCAGTATTTT. It translates to CASRGQGGNTQYF.